This note documents a single T cell receptor beta chain sequence. Different DNA sequences within this sample yield the same CDR3. The germline V gene encodes CDR1 KGHSH and CDR2 LQKENI. Trimming took off 1 base at V and 1 base at J, with 1 base between the two ends. This CDR3 comprises 12 residues. Profiled with immunoSEQ multiplex PCR; TCRdb holds only in-frame clones, not every one. The repertoire has millions of clones, more than 80% of them found once; the top ten carry 0.11% to 0.15%. The data originate from a study of shared clonotypes between healthy human individuals. The overall study: Per-donor plates numbered three CD4 naive, three CD4 memory, two CD8 naive and one CD8 memory.

The chain links TRBV18 to TRBJ2-5; the D is unclear. The specimen was naive CD4+ T cells sorted from blood. Subset indicated: CD45RA+ positively selected. The origin of this receptor is a man between 18 and 29 years old in good health. CDR3 nucleotide sequence: TGTGCCAGCTCACCACGCCAAGAGACCCAGTACTTC. Protein sequence: CASSPRQETQYF.